This paragraph covers one T cell receptor beta chain sequence. While infection was still active, Seattle patients were enrolled and then followed longitudinally. The data belong to a study of blood T cell repertoires in COVID-19. As for the study in general: Sites in the United States, Italy and Spain provided acute and convalescent COVID-19 samples. Nucleic acid was either cDNA or gDNA, and it came from T cells, B-cell-depleted T cells, or PBMCs.

CDR3 length: 13 amino acids. Trimming removed 5 bases from V and 1 base from J, with 9 bases in between. The germline CDR1 and CDR2 sequences are WSHSY and SAAADI. Original data processing: Researchers report that nucleated cell counts were estimated from reference gene primer amplification. Sequencing used immunoSEQ multiplex PCR; TCRdb keeps in-frame clones, though not all of them. The DNA gave D and trimming, while V, J and clone size come from that table. The repertoire holds around 400,000 clones, 87% seen once, with 10% in the top ten. The sequenced sample consisted of peripheral blood. The rearrangement joins TRBV10-2 to TRBJ2-7, with a possible D match to TRBD2 (5 bases). The origin of this receptor is a woman aged 25 to 39 with COVID-19, enrolled during active disease. The CDR3 sequence is CASSRLASYEQYF. The DNA of the CDR3 is TGCGCCAGCAGTCGCCTAGCTTCCTACGAGCAGTACTTC.